Listed below are T cell receptor beta chains from one sample, sequenced in a study of cytomegalovirus exposure and HLA in healthy donors. TCRdb's copy holds only in-frame clones and misses some; the assay was immunoSEQ multiplex PCR. The table has over 80,000 clones, around three quarters seen once. Specimen: PBMCs. Every receptor here comes from a man aged 55-75 years in good health and CMV-seropositive. The CDR3 runs from the conserved cysteine through the conserved F or W.

>TRBJ2-7|TRBV28
CASSYGGAGEQYF
>TRBJ1-2|TRBV27
CASSSLEVNYGYTF
>TRBJ2-1|TRBV6-1
CASNSAGGSYNEQFF
>TRBJ1-4|TRBV5-1
CASSQQGVANEKLFF
>TRBJ2-1|TRBV9
CASSPRTSGGAITYNEQFF
>TRBJ1-3|TRBV9
CASSVATNSGNTIYF
>TRBJ2-3|TRBV29-1
CSGERGGPGDTQYF
>TRBJ2-4|TRBV9
CASSVDSGGNKNIQYF
>TRBJ1-2|TRBV28
CASSLPIGSFGYTF
>TRBJ2-1|TRBV7-7
CASSLGSGAGEQFF
>TRBJ1-4|TRBV4-3
CASSPGTSPTTNEKLFF
>TRBJ2-2|TRBV19
CASSLSAAGTGELFF
>TRBJ2-7|TRBV29-1
CSVEQGSFNEQYF
>TRBJ2-1|TRBV7-8
CASSLGDSGSYNEQFF
>TRBJ1-5|TRBV5-4
CASSLDGEQGAHQPQHF
>TRBJ1-4|TRBV18
CASSPTGGGLEKLFF
>TRBJ1-5|TRBV18
CASSPLQGMDQPQHF
>TRBJ1-1|TRBV10-3
CAIRMTVGTEAFF
>TRBJ2-3|TRBV6-5
CASSQLATDTQYF
>TRBJ2-7|TRBV28
CASSFLRGPYEQYF
>TRBJ2-3|TRBV7-9
CASSSGRLDTQYF
>TRBJ2-7|TRBV11-2
CASSLGTKNYEQYF
>TRBJ2-1|TRBV19
CASNPVGGGYNEQFF
>TRBJ1-4|TRBV27
CASSQLSSLEKLFF
>TRBJ1-1|TRBV19
CASSTQQNTEAFF
>TRBJ2-1|TRBV7-9
CASSPRTEEFF
>TRBJ2-5|TRBV4-2
CASSQDPGETQYF
>TRBJ2-7|TRBV2
CASRHDRDLEYEQYF
>TRBJ2-7|TRBV27
CASSFTGLYEQYF
>TRBJ2-3|TRBV9
CASSVRAYTDTQYF
>TRBJ1-6|TRBV29-1
CSVAQTYNSPLHF
>TRBJ2-7|TRBV5-1
CASSPLSTNTGEQYF
>TRBJ2-7|TRBV6-1
CASIRDRVEQYF
>TRBJ1-2|TRBV30
CAWSEDSYNYGYTF